Reported below is one TCR beta chain. What it binds is not known. CDR3 length equals 15 residues. Germline CDR1 reads DFQATT; CDR2 reads SNEGSKA (reference sequence). The sample belongs to a study of monozygotic twins with inflammatory bowel disease. Study observations and caveats: People with IBD had fewer clonotypes in common with others than healthy twins did, especially with disease activity. Using the inverse Simpson index, IBD patients had lower TCRbeta diversity than healthy co-twins.

The authors isolated total RNA from whole blood without sorting T cells. Added by template switching were UMIs that each held a 6-nucleotide sample barcode. TCRdb re-called the 5' RACE reads; one entry per CDR3 protein, DNA not given. In total, the table holds around 450,000 distinct CDR3 sequences. The chain couples TRBV20-1 to TRBJ2-3; TCRdb selects TRBD1, and the lack of DNA leaves this call unchecked. The TCR sequence derives from a human donor with ulcerative colitis or Crohn's disease, or a healthy co-twin of an affected twin (not recorded which). Sequences were obtained from blood. Here the CDR3 reads CSAPRGGAQRDTQYF.